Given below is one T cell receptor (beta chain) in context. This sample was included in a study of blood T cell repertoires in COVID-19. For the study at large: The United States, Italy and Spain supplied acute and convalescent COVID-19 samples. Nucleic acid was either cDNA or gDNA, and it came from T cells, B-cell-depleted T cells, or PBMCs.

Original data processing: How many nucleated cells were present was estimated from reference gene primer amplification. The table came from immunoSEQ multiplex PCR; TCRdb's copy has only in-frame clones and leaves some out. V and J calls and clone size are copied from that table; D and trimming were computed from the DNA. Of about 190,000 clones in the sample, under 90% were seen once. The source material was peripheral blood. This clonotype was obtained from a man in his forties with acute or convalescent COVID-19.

The CDR3 DNA is TGTGCCACCCACAGGGAGGGTGCAATGAACACTGAAGCTTTCTTT. Residues: CATHREGAMNTEAFF. J is TRBJ1-1 and V is TRBV10-3; tentative D call: TRBD1 (6 bases). Per germline, CDR1 ENHRY and CDR2 SYGVKD. The CDR3 spans 15 residues. Trimming cost V 10 bases and J 0 bases, with 18 bases left between them.